This T cell receptor beta chain was obtained from a study of T-cell memory formation after mild COVID-19. TCRdb re-derived calls from the 5' RACE reads in MiXCR, one entry per CDR3 protein. This table holds around 130,000 distinct CDR3 sequences, roughly 15% found once. The CDR3 sequence is 14 residues long. With 5 bases clipped from V and 4 bases from J, the junction kept 4 bases outside the gene matches. Note on this clonotype: Its antigen is currently unknown.

Study-level findings and limits: Among CD4+ contracting clones, most were CM and EM, and CD8+ ones EMRA. Memory from before infection featured some responding clones, which suggests cross-reactive memory joined.

The origin of this receptor is an adult woman who had mild COVID-19 (a few samples of this study predate the infection). Cell type and time point are not known. This chain uses TRBV12-3 or TRBV12-4 with TRBJ1-5; TRBD1 matches 8 bases. The sequencing input was PBMCs or a T cell subset sorted from them (not recorded which). DNA of the CDR3: TGTGCCAGCAGTCTTACAGGGGGAAATCAGCCCCAGCATTTT. Translation: CASSLTGGNQPQHF.